This TCR beta chain was identified during a study of T cell responses to AZD1222 COVID-19 vaccine. Turning to the study itself: Pooled in the analysis were second doses at about 4 or about 12 weeks. Findings and limits, study-wide: Repertoire sampling happened only post peak T cell response.

The table came from immunoSEQ multiplex PCR; TCRdb's copy has only in-frame clones and leaves some out. The repertoire consists of about 180,000 clones, with around 88% occurring once and the leading ten covering approximately 0.49%. The germline gives CDR1 SEHNR, CDR2 FQNEAQ (reference sequence). CDR3 size: 14 residues. Trimming at V came to 4 bases and at J to 6 bases, leaving 9 bases not matched to a gene. In this sample, this clone turned up a few times. Its antigen is as yet unknown. The TCR sequence derives from an adult in good health. The specimen comprised peripheral blood, sampled on day 0 of AZD1222 vaccination. The chain joins TRBV7-9 to TRBJ2-7; 7 nucleotides agree with TRBD1. The CDR3 region has the DNA TGTGCCAGCAGCTCCGGGACAGCCAGCTCCGAGCAGTACTTC. Protein product: CASSSGTASSEQYF. Supplemented by reference TRBV7-9 and TRBJ2-7, the full variable domain reads DTGVSQNPRHKITKRGQNVTFRCDPISEHNRLYWYRQTLGQGPEFLTYFQNEAQLEKSRLLSDRFSAERPKGSFSTLEIQRTEQGDSAMYLCASSSGTASSEQYFGPGTRLTVT.